The clone carrying this TCR beta chain came up a few times. As yet, its antigen is unknown. Its ends do not fully match the called genes, so a read error is possible. Germline V gene lookup returns CDR1 MNHEY and CDR2 SVGAGI. CDR3 length equals 14 residues. The sample is drawn from a study of T-cell memory formation after mild COVID-19. The wider study: The study found TCR clusters largely donor specific. Study-wide findings and caveats: Pre-infection memory already had some responding clones, implying cross-reactive memory joined.

The 5'RACE method, run with constant-segment primers, produced TCR alpha and TCR beta cDNA libraries (carrying sample barcodes and UMIs). One entry per CDR3 protein results from TCRdb running MiXCR on the 5' RACE reads. Of about 340,000 distinct CDR3 sequences listed, 20% to 25% were seen once; the top ten hold under 15%. The V gene is TRBV6-5, the J gene TRBJ2-7, with a possible D match to TRBD1 (5 bases). The sequence derives from an adult woman who had mild COVID-19 (a few samples of this study predate the infection). Cell type and time point are not known. Input material: PBMCs or a T cell subset sorted from them (not recorded which). The DNA for the CDR3 is TGTGTCAGCAGTTACACCCAGGGTGGCTACGAGCAGTACTTC. Amino acids: CVSSYTQGGYEQYF.